This paragraph reports one TCR beta chain. Looked up from germline, CDR1 is SEHNR and CDR2 is FQNEAQ (reference sequence). The CDR3 is made up of 17 amino acids. V trimming: 4 bases; J trimming: 1 base; junction bases outside the gene matches: 3. This sample stems from a study of blood T cell repertoires in COVID-19. The overall study: Some COVID-19 samples were acute and others convalescent; all came from the United States, Italy and Spain. T cells, B-cell-depleted T cells, or PBMCs supplied cDNA or gDNA.

In the original workflow: For nucleated cells, counts were estimated from reference gene primer amplification. Some clones are missing from TCRdb's copy, which holds only in-frame ones; the method was immunoSEQ multiplex PCR. V and J calls plus clone size are reproduced from that table; the DNA served to infer D and trimming. The repertoire holds hundreds of thousands of clones, with 90% as singletons. Seattle's cohort entered during active infection and was followed longitudinally. This receptor was obtained from a woman between 40 and 55 years old with COVID-19, enrolled during active disease. The genes are TRBV7-9 and TRBJ2-3; 15 nucleotides line up with TRBD2. Sequenced material: peripheral blood. The DNA for the CDR3 is TGTGCCAGCAGCTCGGGACTAGCGGGGGGCCGCACAGATACGCAGTATTTT. This sequence encodes CASSSGLAGGRTDTQYF.